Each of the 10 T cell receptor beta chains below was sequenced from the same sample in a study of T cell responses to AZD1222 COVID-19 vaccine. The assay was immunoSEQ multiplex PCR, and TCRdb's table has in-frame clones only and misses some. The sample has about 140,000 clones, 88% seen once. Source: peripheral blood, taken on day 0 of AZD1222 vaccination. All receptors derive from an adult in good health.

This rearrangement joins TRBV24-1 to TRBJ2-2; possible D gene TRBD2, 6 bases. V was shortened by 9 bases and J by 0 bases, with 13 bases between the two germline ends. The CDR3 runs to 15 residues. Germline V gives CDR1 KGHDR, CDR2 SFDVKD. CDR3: CATGDLTPNTGELFF. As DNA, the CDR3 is TGTGCCACCGGGGACTTAACCCCGAACACCGGGGAGCTGTTTTTT.

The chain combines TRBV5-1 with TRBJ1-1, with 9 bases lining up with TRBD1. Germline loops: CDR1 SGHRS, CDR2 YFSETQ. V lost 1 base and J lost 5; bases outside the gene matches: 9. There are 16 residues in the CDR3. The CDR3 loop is CASSLWAQGAATEAFF. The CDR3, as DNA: TGCGCCAGCAGCTTGTGGGCACAGGGGGCAGCGACTGAAGCTTTCTTT.

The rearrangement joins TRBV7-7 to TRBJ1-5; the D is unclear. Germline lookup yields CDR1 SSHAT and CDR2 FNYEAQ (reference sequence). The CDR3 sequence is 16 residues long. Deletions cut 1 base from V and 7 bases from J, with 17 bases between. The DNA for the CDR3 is TGTGCCAGCAGCTTAGAGGTATGGGGTGGAGGACAGCCCCAGCATTTT. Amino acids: CASSLEVWGGGQPQHF.

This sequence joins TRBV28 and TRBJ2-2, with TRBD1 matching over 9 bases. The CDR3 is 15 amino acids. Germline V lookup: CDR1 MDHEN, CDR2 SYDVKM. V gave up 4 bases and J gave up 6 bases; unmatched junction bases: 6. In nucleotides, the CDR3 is TGTGCCAGCAGTTCCGGGACAGGGTTGGCCGGGGAGCTGTTTTTT. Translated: CASSSGTGLAGELFF.

CDR3 sequence: CASSPLGSGIYEQYF. In nucleotides, the CDR3 is TGCGCCAGCAGCCCCCTTGGTAGCGGGATATACGAGCAGTACTTC. The chain uses TRBV5-1 and TRBJ2-7, with TRBD2 matching 8 bases. With 4 bases clipped from V and 4 bases from J, the junction kept 10 bases outside the gene matches. CDR3 length: 15 amino acids. Per the germline V gene, CDR1 is SGHRS and CDR2 is YFSETQ.

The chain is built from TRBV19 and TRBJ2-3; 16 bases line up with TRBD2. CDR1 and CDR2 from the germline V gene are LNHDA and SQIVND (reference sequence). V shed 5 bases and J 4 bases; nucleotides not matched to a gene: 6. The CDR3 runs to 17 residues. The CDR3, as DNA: TGTGCCAGTAGTCTCTTGGGACTAGCGGGAGGGCCAGATACGCAGTATTTT. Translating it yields CASSLLGLAGGPDTQYF.

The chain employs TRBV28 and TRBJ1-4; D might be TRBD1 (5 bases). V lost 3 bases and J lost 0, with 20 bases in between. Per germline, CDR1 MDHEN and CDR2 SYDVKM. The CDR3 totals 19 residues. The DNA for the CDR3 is TGTGCCAGCAGTTTTACCCGGGATAACAGGCAACCAACTAATGAAAAACTGTTTTTT. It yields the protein CASSFTRDNRQPTNEKLFF. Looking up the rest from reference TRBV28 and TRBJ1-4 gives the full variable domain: DVKVTQSSRYLVKRTGEKVFLECVQDMDHENMFWYRQDPGLGLRLIYFSYDVKMKEKGDIPEGYSVSREKKERFSLILESASTNQTSMYLCASSFTRDNRQPTNEKLFFGSGTQLSVL.

CDR3 amino acids: CASKESINYGYTF. CDR3 nucleotides: TGTGCCAGCAAGGAGAGTATTAACTATGGCTACACCTTC. The rearrangement links TRBV2 to TRBJ1-2; D unresolved. Deletions cut 7 bases from V and 1 base from J, with 10 bases between. CDR1 is SNHLY and CDR2 is FYNNEI in the germline V gene. The CDR3 runs to 13 residues.

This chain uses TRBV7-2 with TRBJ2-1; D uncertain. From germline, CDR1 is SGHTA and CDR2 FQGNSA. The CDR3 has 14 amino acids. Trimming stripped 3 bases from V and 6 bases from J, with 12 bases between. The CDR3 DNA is TGTGCCAGCAGCTTGAGGATAGATTCCAATGAGCAGTTCTTC. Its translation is CASSLRIDSNEQFF.

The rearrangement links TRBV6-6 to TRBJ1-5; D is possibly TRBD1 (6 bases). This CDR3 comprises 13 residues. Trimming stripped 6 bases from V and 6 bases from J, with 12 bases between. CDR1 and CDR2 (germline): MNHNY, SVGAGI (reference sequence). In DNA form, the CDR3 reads TGTGCCAGCAGCAACAGGGTGGGTCAGCCCCAGCATTTT. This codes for CASSNRVGQPQHF.